Below, 30 T cell receptor beta chains from the same sample are listed, as sequenced in a study of blood T cell repertoires in COVID-19. Clones were sequenced by immunoSEQ multiplex PCR, and TCRdb holds only the in-frame ones, with some missing. The table lists around 240,000 clones, around 85% of them singletons. Sequencing was done on a sample of PBMCs or T cells enriched from blood (not recorded which). The receptors were gathered from a woman aged 50 to 65 who had recovered from COVID-19.

This rearrangement joins TRBV7-9 to TRBJ1-4, with a tentative D call TRBD1 (6 bases). Germline V lookup: CDR1 SEHNR, CDR2 FQNEAQ (reference sequence). V dropped 3 bases and J dropped 6 bases, with 11 bases sitting between them. The CDR3 loop spans 14 amino acids. For the CDR3, the DNA is TGTGCCAGCAGCTTCCCAGGGGCAGATGAAAAACTGTTTTTT. Residues: CASSFPGADEKLFF. Full variable domain (missing parts from reference TRBV7-9 and TRBJ1-4): DTGVSQNPRHKITKRGQNVTFRCDPISEHNRLYWYRQTLGQGPEFLTYFQNEAQLEKSRLLSDRFSAERPKGSFSTLEIQRTEQGDSAMYLCASSFPGADEKLFFGSGTQLSVL.

The chain recombines TRBV3-1 (or the pseudogene TRBV3-2) with TRBJ2-7; 8 nucleotides match TRBD2. V lost 7 bases to trimming and J lost 0 bases; unmatched junction nucleotides: 8. Per germline, CDR1 LGHDT and CDR2 YNNKEL (reference sequence). This CDR3 region has 15 residues. For the CDR3, the DNA is TGTGCCAGCACGACTGATGGACTAGCCTCCTACGAGCAGTACTTC. Translation gives CASTTDGLASYEQYF.

The V and J genes are TRBV7-9 and TRBJ2-2, with 8 bases identical to TRBD1. The CDR3 totals 17 residues. The V gene end was trimmed by 2 bases and the J gene end by 3 bases; junction bases not matched to a gene: 8. Germline V lookup: CDR1 SEHNR, CDR2 FQNEAQ (reference sequence). The CDR3, as DNA: TGTGCCAGCAGCTTAATACCGACAGGGGAGGACACCGGGGAGCTGTTTTTT. Protein sequence: CASSLIPTGEDTGELFF.

The chain carries TRBV7-9 and TRBJ2-3; D unresolved. Germline V gene lookup returns CDR1 SEHNR and CDR2 FQNEAQ (reference sequence). This CDR3 contains 13 residues. V lost 5 bases to trimming and J lost 6 bases, with 12 bases between them. The CDR3 DNA reads TGTGCCAGCAGCCGCGCTAGTGGGGATACGCAGTATTTT. The encoded protein is CASSRASGDTQYF.

The chain joins TRBV15 to TRBJ1-5; weak D call: TRBD1 (5 bases). The CDR3 consists of 15 residues. From germline, CDR1 is LNHNV and CDR2 YYDKDF (reference sequence). Trimming removed 0 bases at V and 4 bases at J, with 10 bases between. In nucleotides, the CDR3 is TGTGCCACCAGCAGAGATATGGCAGGGAATCAGCCCCAGCATTTT. Protein product: CATSRDMAGNQPQHF.

V and J are TRBV18 and TRBJ1-1; D ambiguous. V lost 3 bases to trimming and J lost 1 base, with 12 bases between them. Germline V gene lookup returns CDR1 KGHSH and CDR2 LQKENI. This CDR3 is built from 15 residues. The CDR3 here is CASSPFHAGNTEAFF. DNA of the CDR3: TGTGCCAGCTCACCCTTTCATGCGGGGAACACTGAAGCTTTCTTT.

The chain links TRBV28 to TRBJ2-4; D possibly corresponds to TRBD1 (6 bases). With 5 bases removed from V and 2 bases from J, the gap between germline ends came to 10 bases. Germline assignment: CDR1 MDHEN and CDR2 SYDVKM. This CDR3 has 14 amino acids. In nucleotides, the CDR3 is TGTGCCAGCAGTCGGACAGTGACCAAAAACATTCAGTACTTC. Its translation: CASSRTVTKNIQYF.

The sample holds a few counts of this clone. The chain has TRBV7-8 and TRBJ1-5, with a possible D match to TRBD1 (5 bases). V was pared by 5 bases and J by 5 bases, with 19 bases between. The germline V gene has CDR1 SGHVS and CDR2 FQNEAQ. The CDR3 runs to 16 residues. The CDR3 DNA sequence: TGTGCCAGCAGCCCATCGGCAGGAGGGGTGGATCAGCCCCAGCATTTT. Residues: CASSPSAGGVDQPQHF. The full variable domain, with the rest looked up from reference TRBV7-8 and TRBJ1-5, is GAGVSQSPRYKVAKRGQDVALRCDPISGHVSLFWYQQALGQGPEFLTYFQNEAQLDKSGLPSDRFFAERPEGSVSTLKIQRTQQEDSAVYLCASSPSAGGVDQPQHFGDGTRLSIL.

The CDR3 DNA follows: TGCGCCAGCAGCCAAGAGGTAGGACTAGCGGCGGTCAGCACAGATACGCAGTATTTT. This sequence encodes CASSQEVGLAAVSTDTQYF. The chain links TRBV4-1 to TRBJ2-3; 10 bases fit TRBD2. This CDR3 is built from 19 residues. V trimming: 0 bases; J trimming: 0 bases; junction bases outside the gene matches: 9. Germline CDR1 reads MGHRA; CDR2 reads YSYEKL.

The rearrangement links TRBV5-1 to TRBJ1-5; D uncertain. The CDR3 has 15 amino acids. The V end lost 0 bases, the J end lost 3 bases, and 10 bases lay between the germline ends. The germline V gene has CDR1 SGHRS and CDR2 YFSETQ. The CDR3 here is CASSLGTGFNQPQHF. The CDR3 DNA follows: TGCGCCAGCAGCTTGGGGACGGGGTTCAATCAGCCCCAGCATTTT.

The chain employs TRBV5-4 and TRBJ2-1; 9 bases are shared with TRBD2. This CDR3 has 15 residues. Germline CDR1 reads SGHNT; CDR2 reads YYREEE (reference sequence). V lost 5 bases, J lost 4 bases, and 7 bases stayed unmatched. The CDR3 sequence is CASSYPSGIYNEQFF. The CDR3 bases are TGTGCCAGCAGTTATCCTAGCGGGATTTACAATGAGCAGTTCTTC.

The chain couples TRBV27 to TRBJ2-3; TRBD1 agrees at 8 bases. The V gene's germline CDR1 is MNHEY and CDR2 SMNVEV (reference sequence). V gave up 7 bases and J gave up 6 bases; unmatched junction bases: 21. The CDR3 is 18 amino acids. The CDR3 nucleotides are TGTGCCAGCACACCGCCCGATGCGGCAGGGGGCGGAGTGGATACGCAGTATTTT. This gives the protein CASTPPDAAGGGVDTQYF.

This clone showed up just once. The rearrangement links TRBV7-2 to TRBJ2-2; TRBD1 might be the D (6 bases). The CDR3 spans 16 residues. Germline loops: CDR1 SGHTA, CDR2 FQGNSA. V lost 4 bases and J 0 bases, leaving 12 bases between the germline ends. In nucleotides, the CDR3 is TGTGCCAGCAGCTCCCAGGGGTGGTCGAACACCGGGGAGCTGTTTTTT. Translating it yields CASSSQGWSNTGELFF.

In its sample, this clone was seen once. The CDR3, as DNA: TGTGCCAGTATTGGGACAAACACTGAAGCTTTCTTT. It yields the protein CASIGTNTEAFF. The chain carries TRBV19 and TRBJ1-1, with D perhaps TRBD1 (6 bases). The V gene lost 7 bases and the J gene lost 2 bases, with 8 bases spanning the gap. The germline gives CDR1 LNHDA, CDR2 SQIVND (reference sequence). This CDR3 is built from 12 residues.

This sequence joins TRBV28 and TRBJ1-2, with D hard to call. This CDR3 region has 13 residues. CDR1 and CDR2 (germline): MDHEN, SYDVKM. Between the trimmed V and J ends, which lost 6 bases and 4 bases, there was a span of 12 bases. CDR3: CASRSEVPYGYTF. The CDR3 DNA sequence: TGTGCCAGCAGATCTGAGGTCCCCTATGGCTACACCTTC.

Points on this clone: The identical CDR3 is also encoded by other nucleotide sequences in the sample. The J gene is TRBJ1-1, the V gene TRBV5-4; the D is unclear. This CDR3 region has 13 residues. Trimming removed 0 bases from V and 2 bases from J, with 5 bases in between. Germline assignment: CDR1 SGHNT and CDR2 YYREEE (reference sequence). CDR3 DNA: TGTGCCAGCAGCTTGGACAGAAACACTGAAGCTTTCTTT. Its protein product is CASSLDRNTEAFF.

This clone was recorded a few times. This chain joins TRBV5-4 and TRBJ1-3, with TRBD1 identical over 8 bases. The germline gives CDR1 SGHNT, CDR2 YYREEE (reference sequence). Trimming cost V 2 bases and J 5 bases; bases outside gene matches: 3. The CDR3 totals 14 residues. The CDR3 is CASSFGQGRNTIYF. The CDR3 bases are TGTGCCAGCAGCTTCGGACAGGGTCGAAACACCATATATTTT.

The chain links TRBV28 to TRBJ2-1, with 9 bases matching TRBD2. This CDR3 region has 15 residues. With V trimmed by 6 bases and J by 2 bases, 5 bases remained unmatched. Per the germline V gene, CDR1 is MDHEN and CDR2 is SYDVKM. CDR3 bases: TGTGCCAGCAGCCCCAGCGGGAGGCCCTACAATGAGCAGTTCTTC. Translating it yields CASSPSGRPYNEQFF.

As for this clone: The same CDR3 arises from other DNA sequences in this sample as well. This chain uses TRBV19 with TRBJ2-1; D not certain. The V end lost 3 bases, the J end lost 1 base, and 7 bases lay between the germline ends. CDR3 length equals 14 residues. Germline loops: CDR1 LNHDA, CDR2 SQIVND (reference sequence). This CDR3 is CASSISGSYNEQFF. As DNA, the CDR3 is TGTGCCAGTAGTATTTCAGGATCCTACAATGAGCAGTTCTTC.

V is TRBV28 and J is TRBJ1-2, with D possibly being TRBD1 (6 bases). V dropped 6 bases and J dropped 8 bases, with 19 bases sitting between them. The germline V gene encodes CDR1 MDHEN and CDR2 SYDVKM. The CDR3 contains 14 residues. The DNA of the CDR3 is TGTGCCAGCAGCTTAGTACAGGGCCTTAGGGGCTACACCTTC. Translated: CASSLVQGLRGYTF.

J is TRBJ2-5 and V is TRBV2; weak D call: TRBD2 (6 bases). CDR1 is SNHLY and CDR2 is FYNNEI in the germline V gene. The germline V and J ends were trimmed by 5 bases and 1 base, with 20 bases remaining between them. The CDR3 has 17 amino acids. The CDR3 region has the DNA TGTGCCAGCAGTATAGGGGACGACGCGGGGATCCAAGAGACCCAGTACTTC. Its translation is CASSIGDDAGIQETQYF.

The chain employs TRBV5-1 and TRBJ1-2; D is possibly TRBD1 (6 bases). The CDR3 is made up of 16 amino acids. Germline CDR1 SGHRS, CDR2 YFSETQ. Trimming cost V 4 bases and J 4 bases, with 20 bases left between them. This CDR3 is CASSIPTGPQPYGYTF. CDR3 coding DNA: TGCGCCAGCAGCATCCCGACAGGCCCGCAACCCTATGGCTACACCTTC.

This sequence joins TRBV11-3 and TRBJ2-2; TRBD2 is a possible D gene (5 bases). Germline CDR1 reads SGHNT; CDR2 reads YENEEA. The CDR3 is 16 amino acids. V dropped 5 bases and J dropped 2 bases, with 15 bases sitting between them. Here the CDR3 DNA reads TGTGCCAGCAGCCCCCGAGGAGGCCGAAACACCGGGGAGCTGTTTTTT. Protein: CASSPRGGRNTGELFF.

The chain carries TRBV6-2 or TRBV6-3 and TRBJ2-5, with 12 bases aligning to TRBD1. Trimming took 1 base from V and 5 from J; bases not matched to a gene: 8. The V gene's germline CDR1 is MNHEY and CDR2 SVGEGT. The CDR3 loop spans 17 amino acids. CDR3 nucleotides: TGTGCCAGCAGTTACTTAGGGACAGGGGGCAATGGGGAGACCCAGTACTTC. It is translated as CASSYLGTGGNGETQYF.

The chain couples TRBV5-1 to TRBJ2-7; 7 bases match TRBD1. The CDR3 loop spans 13 amino acids. From germline, CDR1 is SGHRS and CDR2 YFSETQ. Trimming cost V 4 bases and J 7 bases; bases outside gene matches: 8. The CDR3 here is CASSVDRVGEQYF. In DNA, the CDR3 is TGCGCCAGCAGCGTCGACAGGGTTGGGGAGCAGTACTTC.

The V call is TRBV6-4, the J call TRBJ2-2; D may be TRBD2 (5 bases). The CDR3 covers 14 residues. Germline values: CDR1 MRHNA, CDR2 SNTAGT. Trimming shortened V by 0 bases and J by 6 bases, and 8 bases separated the two germline ends. CDR3 loop: CASSDSGDAGELFF. In DNA, the CDR3 is TGTGCCAGCAGTGACTCCGGGGATGCCGGGGAGCTGTTTTTT.

In its sample, this clone was seen a few times. This chain joins TRBV7-9 and TRBJ1-2; TRBD1 matches 7 bases. This CDR3 has 13 residues. With 5 bases clipped from V and 7 bases from J, the junction kept 7 bases outside the gene matches. CDR1 and CDR2 from the germline V gene are SEHNR and FQNEAQ (reference sequence). DNA of the CDR3: TGTGCCAGCAGCCAAGACAGGGTTGGTGGCTACACCTTC. Its translation: CASSQDRVGGYTF.

The rearrangement links TRBV19 to TRBJ2-3, with 9 bases matching TRBD1. With 5 bases clipped from V and 2 bases from J, the junction kept 5 bases outside the gene matches. Germline V gene sequence: CDR1 LNHDA, CDR2 SQIVND (reference sequence). CDR3 size: 15 residues. CDR3 loop: CASSWDRANTDTQYF. For the CDR3, the DNA is TGTGCCAGTAGTTGGGACAGGGCCAACACAGATACGCAGTATTTT.

The chain employs TRBV7-9 and TRBJ1-2, with 7 bases that match TRBD1. Germline V CDR1 and CDR2: SEHNR, FQNEAQ (reference sequence). After removal of 2 bases from V and 4 bases from J, the junction contained 4 bases not matched to a gene. CDR3 length equals 14 residues. The CDR3 nucleotides read TGTGCCAGCAGCTTAAGGTCAGGGGGCTATGGCTACACCTTC. This codes for CASSLRSGGYGYTF. Full variable domain (outside the CDR3, taken from reference TRBV7-9 and TRBJ1-2): DTGVSQNPRHKITKRGQNVTFRCDPISEHNRLYWYRQTLGQGPEFLTYFQNEAQLEKSRLLSDRFSAERPKGSFSTLEIQRTEQGDSAMYLCASSLRSGGYGYTFGSGTRLTVV.

The V and J genes are TRBV4-1 and TRBJ2-7, with D perhaps matching TRBD1 (6 bases). Between the trimmed V and J ends, which lost 3 bases and 3 bases, there was a span of 18 bases. The CDR3 runs to 16 residues. CDR1 and CDR2 from the germline V gene are MGHRA and YSYEKL. DNA of the CDR3: TGCGCCAGCAGCCAGGGGGACACCTTCACCCTCTACGAGCAGTACTTC. It specifies CASSQGDTFTLYEQYF.